A selection of T cell receptor beta chains follows, all from one sample in a study of patients and donors after allogeneic stem cell transplantation. TCRdb called the RT-PCR reads again in MiXCR, with one record for every CDR3 protein. The table has over 350,000 distinct CDR3 sequences, roughly 17% seen once. The sequencing input was blood, either unsorted or a sorted T cell fraction (not recorded which). The origin of the receptors is a human donor who was either an allogeneic HSCT recipient or a stem cell or donor lymphocyte infusion donor (not recorded which). It is not recorded whose cells these are; they may come from a transplant donor. Both conserved end residues are part of each CDR3. Each record gives: clone size, CDR3 length, J gene, V gene, D gene, CDR3 protein, CDR3 DNA. The D gene is left open where the match is weak. Rows give clone size only sometimes, using once, few, many, or a class for an expanded clone.

>few|17|TRBJ2-3|TRBV12-3/TRBV12-4|NA
CASSLAGGFGWQGTQYF
TGTGCCAGCAGTTTAGCAGGTGGTTTCGGGTGGCAGGGTACGCAGTATTTT
>NA|14|TRBJ1-5|TRBV9|NA
CASSATASNQPQHF
TGTGCCAGCAGCGCGACGGCTAGCAATCAGCCCCAGCATTTT
>NA|14|TRBJ1-2|TRBV5-1|NA
CASSLSGQNYGYTF
TGCGCCAGCAGCTTGTCCGGGCAGAACTATGGCTACACCTTC
>NA|12|TRBJ2-1|TRBV12-5|NA
CASGLGDNEQFF
TGTGCTAGTGGTTTAGGTGACAATGAGCAGTTCTTC
>NA|15|TRBJ2-3|TRBV7-8|NA
CASNLGGARVDTLYF
TGTGCCAGCAACCTAGGGGGAGCTCGAGTAGATACGCTGTATTTT
>many|17|TRBJ2-5|TRBV4-1|TRBD1
CASSQGVGQGVWETQYF
TGCGCCAGCAGCCAAGGTGTTGGACAGGGGGTCTGGGAGACCCAGTACTTC
>many|16|TRBJ2-3|TRBV12-3/TRBV12-4|NA
CASSAPRDFRTDTQYF
TGTGCCAGCAGTGCCCCCCGGGACTTCCGCACAGATACGCAGTATTTT
>few|14|TRBJ1-1|TRBV3-1|NA
CASRLKIGGTEAFF
TGTGCCAGCAGACTGAAGATAGGCGGCACTGAAGCTTTCTTT
>NA|16|TRBJ2-3|TRBV7-8|NA
CASSLANRARTDTQYF
TGTGCCAGCAGCTTAGCGAACCGGGCCCGCACAGATACGCAGTATTTT
>NA|16|TRBJ1-3|TRBV5-1|TRBD1
CASSSGQGWSGNTIYF
TGCGCCAGCAGCTCCGGACAGGGGTGGTCTGGAAACACCATATATTTT
>many|15|TRBJ1-1|TRBV5-1|TRBD1
CASSSNNPRTGAAFF
TGCGCCAGCAGCTCGAATAACCCGCGGACAGGGGCCGCTTTCTTT
>few|14|TRBJ1-2|TRBV24-1|NA
CATSDPDTAVGYTF
TGTGCCACCAGTGATCCCGACACTGCTGTCGGCTACACCTTC
>NA|16|TRBJ2-7|TRBV20-1|NA
CSAPTRHATKSYEQYF
TGCAGTGCCCCAACCCGACACGCCACGAAATCGTACGAGCAGTACTTC
>many|13|TRBJ2-7|TRBV12-3/TRBV12-4|NA
CASSVSGGYEQYF
TGTGCCAGCAGTGTGTCCGGGGGCTACGAGCAGTACTTC
>NA|14|TRBJ2-7|TRBV20-1|NA
CSATETGTFYEQYF
TGCAGTGCTACGGAGACAGGTACCTTCTACGAGCAGTACTTC
>few|16|TRBJ2-1|TRBV18|NA
CASSPVVLSSYNEQFF
TGTGCCAGCTCACCCGTTGTCCTGAGCTCCTACAATGAGCAGTTCTTC
>many|16|TRBJ2-2|TRBV9|NA
CASSVEGGFNTGELFF
TGTGCCAGCAGCGTAGAGGGCGGATTTAATACCGGGGAGCTGTTTTTT
>NA|13|TRBJ1-1|TRBV29-1|TRBD1
CSVPILQGTEAFF
TGCAGCGTTCCAATTTTACAGGGGACTGAAGCTTTCTTT
>few|12|TRBJ2-7|TRBV2|NA
CASNPGLYEQYF
TGTGCCAGCAACCCAGGGCTCTACGAGCAGTACTTC
>NA|16|TRBJ1-4|TRBV30|NA
CAWSQRTAGTNEKLFF
TGTGCCTGGAGTCAACGGACAGCTGGAACTAATGAAAAACTGTTTTTT
>many|17|TRBJ2-1|TRBV11-2|TRBD2
CASSLRLAGGGYNEQFF
TGTGCCAGCAGCCTGCGACTAGCGGGAGGGGGGTACAATGAGCAGTTCTTC
>many|14|TRBJ1-2|TRBV5-1|NA
CASSLRDSTNGYTF
TGCGCCAGCAGTTTACGCGACAGTACCAATGGCTACACCTTC
>many|12|TRBJ1-1|TRBV5-1|NA
CASSGGGTEAFF
TGTGCCAGCAGTGGGGGCGGCACTGAAGCTTTCTTT
>few|15|TRBJ2-1|TRBV10-3|TRBD1
CAISSPGQDNNEQFF
TGTGCCATCAGCTCGCCGGGACAGGATAACAATGAGCAGTTCTTC
>NA|14|TRBJ2-1|TRBV11-1|NA
CASSPRVGGNEQFF
TGTGCCAGCAGCCCCAGGGTGGGTGGTAATGAGCAGTTCTTC
>few|13|TRBJ2-5|TRBV20-1|NA
CSASRDPLETQYF
TGCAGTGCTTCCCGGGACCCCCTGGAGACCCAGTACTTC
>few|14|TRBJ2-7|TRBV7-2|NA
CASSLGGGLYEQYF
TGTGCCAGCAGCTTAGGGGGGGGGCTTTACGAGCAGTACTTC
>few|14|TRBJ2-1|TRBV2|TRBD2
CASITGLAGYEQFF
TGTGCCAGCATTACGGGACTAGCGGGATACGAGCAGTTCTTC
>few|14|TRBJ1-5|TRBV20-1|NA
CSARRPGRDQPQHF
TGCAGTGCTAGACGCCCGGGGAGGGATCAGCCCCAGCATTTT
>NA|15|TRBJ2-2|TRBV7-2|NA
CASSSIFGLTGELFF
TGTGCCAGCAGCTCCATCTTCGGACTCACCGGGGAGCTGTTTTTT